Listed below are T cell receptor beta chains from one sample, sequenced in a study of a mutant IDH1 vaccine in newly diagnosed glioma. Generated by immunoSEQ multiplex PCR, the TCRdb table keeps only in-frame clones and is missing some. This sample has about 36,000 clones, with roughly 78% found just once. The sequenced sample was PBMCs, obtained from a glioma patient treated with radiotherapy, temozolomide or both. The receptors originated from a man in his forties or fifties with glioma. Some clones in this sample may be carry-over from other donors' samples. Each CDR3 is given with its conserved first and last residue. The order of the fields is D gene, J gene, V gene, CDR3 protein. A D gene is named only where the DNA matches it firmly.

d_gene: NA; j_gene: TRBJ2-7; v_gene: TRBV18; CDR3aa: CASSPPGLDYEQYF
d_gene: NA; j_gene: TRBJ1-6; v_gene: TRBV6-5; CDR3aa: CASSYLTRLDSPLHF
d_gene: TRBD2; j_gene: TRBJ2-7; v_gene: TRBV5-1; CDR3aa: CASSPRTSGRSSYEQYF
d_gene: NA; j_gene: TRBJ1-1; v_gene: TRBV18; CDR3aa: CASSPPGGLGEAFF
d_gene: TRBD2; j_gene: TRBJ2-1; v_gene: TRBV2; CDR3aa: CANSQSGGLAAYNEQFF
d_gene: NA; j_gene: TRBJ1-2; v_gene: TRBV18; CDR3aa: CASSPPQGSGYGYTF
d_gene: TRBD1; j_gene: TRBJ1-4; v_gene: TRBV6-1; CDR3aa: CASSDQTGGGEKLFF
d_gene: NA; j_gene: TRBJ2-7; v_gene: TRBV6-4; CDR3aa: CASSDSPEGQPYEQYF
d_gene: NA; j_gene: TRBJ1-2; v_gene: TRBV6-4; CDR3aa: CASMTFRTVRSNYGYTF
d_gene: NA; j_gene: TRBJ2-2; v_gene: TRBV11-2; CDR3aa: CASSRRQTGRLFF
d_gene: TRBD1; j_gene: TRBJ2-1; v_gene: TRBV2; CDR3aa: CASSESHRGLF
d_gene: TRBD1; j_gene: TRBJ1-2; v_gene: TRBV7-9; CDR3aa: CASSLGSGQGNYGYTF
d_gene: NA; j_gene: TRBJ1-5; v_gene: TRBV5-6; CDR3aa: CASSLYSNQPQHF
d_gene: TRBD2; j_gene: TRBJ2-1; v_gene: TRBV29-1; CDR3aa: CSVDASGVSSYNEQFF
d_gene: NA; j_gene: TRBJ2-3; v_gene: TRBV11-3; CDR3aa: CASSLVRSGIDTQYF
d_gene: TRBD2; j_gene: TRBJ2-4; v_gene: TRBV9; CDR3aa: CASSFGLANSNRVF
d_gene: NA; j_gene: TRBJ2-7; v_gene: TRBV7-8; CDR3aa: CASSPEDPYEQYF
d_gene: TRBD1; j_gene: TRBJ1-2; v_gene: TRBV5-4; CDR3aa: CASSIRTGRSYGYTF
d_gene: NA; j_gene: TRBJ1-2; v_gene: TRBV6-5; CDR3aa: CASSYSSGNYGYTF
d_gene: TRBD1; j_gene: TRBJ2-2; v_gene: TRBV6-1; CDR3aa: CASSSRDRGGGELFF
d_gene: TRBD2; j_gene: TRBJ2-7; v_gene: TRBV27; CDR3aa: CASSLRAGGGDSYEQYF
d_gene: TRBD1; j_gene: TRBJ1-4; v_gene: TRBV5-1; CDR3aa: CASSLAPGGSGEKLFF
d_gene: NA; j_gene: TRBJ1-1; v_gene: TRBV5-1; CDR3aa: CASSLGGMGNTEAFF
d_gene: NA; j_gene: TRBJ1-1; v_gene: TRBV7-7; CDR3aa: CASSLGFSTEAFF
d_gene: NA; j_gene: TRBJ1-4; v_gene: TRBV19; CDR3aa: CASTENDEKLFF
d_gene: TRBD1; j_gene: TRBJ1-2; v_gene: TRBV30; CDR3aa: CAWHKPGQGIVGGGYTF
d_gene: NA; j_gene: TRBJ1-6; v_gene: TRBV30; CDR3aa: CAWKQEISYNSPLHF
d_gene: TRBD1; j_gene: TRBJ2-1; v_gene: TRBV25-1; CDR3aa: CASSEFDRGPDEQFF
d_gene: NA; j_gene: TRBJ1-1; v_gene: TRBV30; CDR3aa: CAWIRTAQYTEAFF
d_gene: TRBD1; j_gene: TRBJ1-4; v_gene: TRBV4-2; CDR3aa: CASSQDLGQGAEKLFF
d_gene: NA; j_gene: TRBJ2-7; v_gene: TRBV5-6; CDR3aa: CASSLKDWSYEQYF
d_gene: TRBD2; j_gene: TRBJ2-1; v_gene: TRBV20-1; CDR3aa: CSARGDGEQFF
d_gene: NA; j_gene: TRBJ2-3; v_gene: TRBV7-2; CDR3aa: CASSPLSADTQYF
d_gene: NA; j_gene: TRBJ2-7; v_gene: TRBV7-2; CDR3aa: CASSLARESEQYF
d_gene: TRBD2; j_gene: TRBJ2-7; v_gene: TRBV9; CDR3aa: CASSAGGGEQYF
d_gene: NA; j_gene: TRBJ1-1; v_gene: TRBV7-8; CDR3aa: CASSRDGSAEAFF
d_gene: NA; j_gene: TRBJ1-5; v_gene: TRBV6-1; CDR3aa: CASSGSGNQPQHF
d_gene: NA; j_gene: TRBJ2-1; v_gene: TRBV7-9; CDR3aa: CASSLEGPPYNEQFF
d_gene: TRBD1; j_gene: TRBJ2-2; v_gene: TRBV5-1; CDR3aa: CATAGTVNTGELFF
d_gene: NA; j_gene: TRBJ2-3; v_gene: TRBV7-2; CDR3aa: CASSLFGGDTQYF
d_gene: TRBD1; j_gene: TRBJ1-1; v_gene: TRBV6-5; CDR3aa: CASSSPRTGGTEAFF
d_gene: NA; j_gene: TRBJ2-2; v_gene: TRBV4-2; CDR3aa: CASSQGDTNTGELFF
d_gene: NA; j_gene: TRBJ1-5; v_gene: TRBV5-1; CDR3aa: CASSLEGISNQPQHF
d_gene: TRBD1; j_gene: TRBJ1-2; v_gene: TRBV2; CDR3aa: CASSGRRTGQGAGGYTF
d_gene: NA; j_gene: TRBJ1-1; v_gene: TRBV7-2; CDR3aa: CASSSGRNTEAFF
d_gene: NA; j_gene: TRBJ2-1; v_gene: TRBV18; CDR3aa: CASSPQGNEQFF
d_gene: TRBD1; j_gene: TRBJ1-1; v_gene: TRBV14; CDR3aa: CASSHRQGTIGAFF
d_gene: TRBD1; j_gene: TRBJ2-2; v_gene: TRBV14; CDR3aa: CASSPYGTGPGELFF
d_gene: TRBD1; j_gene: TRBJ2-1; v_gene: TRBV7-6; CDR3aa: CASSGGTGSYNEQFF
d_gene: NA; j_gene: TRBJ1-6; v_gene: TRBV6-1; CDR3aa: CASIVGETYNSPLHF
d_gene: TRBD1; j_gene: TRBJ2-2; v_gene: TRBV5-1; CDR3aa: CASSSSRQGGTGELFF
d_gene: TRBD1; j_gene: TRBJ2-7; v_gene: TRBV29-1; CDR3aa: CSVGTGYTYEQYF